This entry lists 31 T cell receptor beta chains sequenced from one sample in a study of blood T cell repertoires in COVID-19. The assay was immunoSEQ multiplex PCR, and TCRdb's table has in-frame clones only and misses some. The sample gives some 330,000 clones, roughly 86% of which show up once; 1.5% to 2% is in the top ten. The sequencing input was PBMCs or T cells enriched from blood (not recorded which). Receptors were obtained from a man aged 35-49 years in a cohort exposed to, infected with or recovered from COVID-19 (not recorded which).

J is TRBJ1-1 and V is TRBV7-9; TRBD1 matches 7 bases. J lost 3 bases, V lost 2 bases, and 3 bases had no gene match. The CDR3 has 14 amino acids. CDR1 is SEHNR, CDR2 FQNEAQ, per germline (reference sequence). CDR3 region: CASSLLQGDTEAFF. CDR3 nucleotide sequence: TGTGCCAGCAGCTTACTCCAGGGGGACACTGAAGCTTTCTTT.

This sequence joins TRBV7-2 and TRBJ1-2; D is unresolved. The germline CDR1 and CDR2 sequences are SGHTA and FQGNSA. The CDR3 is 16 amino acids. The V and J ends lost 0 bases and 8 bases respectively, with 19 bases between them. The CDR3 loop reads CASSLAQIGPLGGYTF. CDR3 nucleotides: TGTGCCAGCAGCTTAGCCCAAATTGGGCCCCTCGGCGGCTACACCTTC.

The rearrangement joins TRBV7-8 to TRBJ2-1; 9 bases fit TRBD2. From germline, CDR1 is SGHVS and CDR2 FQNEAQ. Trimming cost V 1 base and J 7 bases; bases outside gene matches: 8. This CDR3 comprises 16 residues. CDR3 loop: CASSLGGGRVFNEQFF. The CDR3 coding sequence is TGTGCCAGCAGCTTAGGAGGCGGGAGGGTCTTTAATGAGCAGTTCTTC. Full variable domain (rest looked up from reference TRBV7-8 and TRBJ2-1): GAGVSQSPRYKVAKRGQDVALRCDPISGHVSLFWYQQALGQGPEFLTYFQNEAQLDKSGLPSDRFFAERPEGSVSTLKIQRTQQEDSAVYLCASSLGGGRVFNEQFFGPGTRLTVL.

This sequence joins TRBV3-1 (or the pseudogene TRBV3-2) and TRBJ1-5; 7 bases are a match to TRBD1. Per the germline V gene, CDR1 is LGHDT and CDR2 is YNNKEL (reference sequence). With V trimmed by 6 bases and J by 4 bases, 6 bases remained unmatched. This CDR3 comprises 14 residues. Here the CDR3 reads CASRLSGGNQPQHF. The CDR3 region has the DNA TGTGCCAGCAGATTATCAGGGGGGAATCAGCCCCAGCATTTT.

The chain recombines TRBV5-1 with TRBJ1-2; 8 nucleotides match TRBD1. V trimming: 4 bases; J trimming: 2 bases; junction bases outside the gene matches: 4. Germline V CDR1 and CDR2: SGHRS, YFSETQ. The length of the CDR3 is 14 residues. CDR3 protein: CASSMGQANYGYTF. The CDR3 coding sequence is TGCGCCAGCAGCATGGGACAGGCAAACTATGGCTACACCTTC.

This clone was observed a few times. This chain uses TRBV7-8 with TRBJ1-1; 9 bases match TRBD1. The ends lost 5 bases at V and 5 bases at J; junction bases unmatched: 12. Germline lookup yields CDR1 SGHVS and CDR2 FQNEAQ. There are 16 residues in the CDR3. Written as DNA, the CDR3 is TGTGCCAGCAGCCCCCGGGACAGGGCGCGCAAAACTGAAGCTTTCTTT. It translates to CASSPRDRARKTEAFF.

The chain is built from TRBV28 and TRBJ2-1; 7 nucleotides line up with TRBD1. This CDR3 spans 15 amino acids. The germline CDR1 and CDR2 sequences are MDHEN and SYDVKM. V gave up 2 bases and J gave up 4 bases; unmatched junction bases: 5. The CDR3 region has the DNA TGTGCCAGCAGTTTAAGTACGGGACAGTACAATGAGCAGTTCTTC. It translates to CASSLSTGQYNEQFF.

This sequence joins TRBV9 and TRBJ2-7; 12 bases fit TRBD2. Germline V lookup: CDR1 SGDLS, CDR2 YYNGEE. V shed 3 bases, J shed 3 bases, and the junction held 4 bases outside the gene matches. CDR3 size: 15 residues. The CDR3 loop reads CASSAGTSGYYEQYF. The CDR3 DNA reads TGTGCCAGCAGCGCGGGGACTAGCGGGTACTACGAGCAGTACTTC.

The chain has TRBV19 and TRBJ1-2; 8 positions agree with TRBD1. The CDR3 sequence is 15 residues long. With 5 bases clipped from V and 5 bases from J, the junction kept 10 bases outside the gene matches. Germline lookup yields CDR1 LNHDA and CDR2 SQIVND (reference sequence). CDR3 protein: CASSLYGQGSYGYTF. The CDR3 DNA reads TGTGCCAGTAGTCTCTACGGACAGGGCTCGTATGGCTACACCTTC.

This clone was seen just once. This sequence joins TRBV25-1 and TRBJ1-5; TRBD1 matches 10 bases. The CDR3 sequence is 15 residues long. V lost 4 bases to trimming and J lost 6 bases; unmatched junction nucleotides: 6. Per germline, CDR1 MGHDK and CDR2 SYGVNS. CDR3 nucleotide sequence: TGTGCCAGCAGTGCTCCCGGGACAGGGGCTCAGCCCCAGCATTTT. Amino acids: CASSAPGTGAQPQHF.

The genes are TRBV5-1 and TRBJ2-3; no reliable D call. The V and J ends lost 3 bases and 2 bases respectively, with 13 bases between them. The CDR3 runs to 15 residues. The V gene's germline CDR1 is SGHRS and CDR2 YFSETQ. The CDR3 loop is CASSSQVQATDTQYF. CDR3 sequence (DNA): TGCGCCAGCAGCTCCCAGGTTCAGGCCACAGATACGCAGTATTTT.

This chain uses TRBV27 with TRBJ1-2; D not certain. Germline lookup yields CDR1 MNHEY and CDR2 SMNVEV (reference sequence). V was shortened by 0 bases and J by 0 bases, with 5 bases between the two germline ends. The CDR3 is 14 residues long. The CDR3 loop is CASSLSGANYGYTF. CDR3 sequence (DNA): TGTGCCAGCAGTTTATCGGGAGCTAACTATGGCTACACCTTC.

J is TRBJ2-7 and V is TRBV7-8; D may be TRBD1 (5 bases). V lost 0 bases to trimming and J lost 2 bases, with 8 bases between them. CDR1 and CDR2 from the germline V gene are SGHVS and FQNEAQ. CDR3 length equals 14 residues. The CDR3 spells CASSLAPQAYEQYF. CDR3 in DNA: TGTGCCAGCAGCTTAGCTCCACAGGCCTACGAGCAGTACTTC.

The CDR3 DNA sequence: TGTGCCAGCAGCGGGAGGTCGGGACAGACGACCTCCTACAATGAGCAGTTCTTC. Translating gives CASSGRSGQTTSYNEQFF. The chain links TRBV5-6 to TRBJ2-1, with D perhaps matching TRBD1 (7 bases). The germline V gene encodes CDR1 SGHDT and CDR2 YYEEEE. The CDR3 length is 18 residues. V lost 4 bases and J 0 bases, leaving 20 bases between the germline ends.

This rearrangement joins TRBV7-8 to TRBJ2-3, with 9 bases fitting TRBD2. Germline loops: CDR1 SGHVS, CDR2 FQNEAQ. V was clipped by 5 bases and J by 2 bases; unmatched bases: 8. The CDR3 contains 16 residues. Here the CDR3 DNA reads TGTGCCAGCAGCCGCTGGACTAGCGCCCACACAGATACGCAGTATTTT. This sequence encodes CASSRWTSAHTDTQYF.

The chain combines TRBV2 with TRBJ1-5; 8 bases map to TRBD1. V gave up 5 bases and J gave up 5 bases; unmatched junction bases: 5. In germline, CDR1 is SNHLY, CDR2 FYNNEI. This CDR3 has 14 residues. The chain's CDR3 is CASSPDRGDQPQHF. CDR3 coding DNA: TGTGCCAGCAGTCCTGACAGGGGAGATCAGCCCCAGCATTTT.

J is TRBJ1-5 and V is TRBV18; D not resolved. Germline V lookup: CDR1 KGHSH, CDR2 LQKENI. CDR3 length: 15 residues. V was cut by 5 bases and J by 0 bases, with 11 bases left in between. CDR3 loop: CASSETPVSNQPQHF. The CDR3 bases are TGTGCCAGCTCAGAGACACCGGTTAGCAATCAGCCCCAGCATTTT.

CDR3: CASRQGALITEAFF. The CDR3 DNA sequence: TGTGCCAGCAGACAGGGGGCACTGATCACTGAAGCTTTCTTT. The chain has TRBV3-1 (or the pseudogene TRBV3-2) and TRBJ1-1, with 9 bases matching TRBD1. Germline V gene lookup returns CDR1 LGHDT and CDR2 YNNKEL (reference sequence). CDR3 length: 14 amino acids. After removal of 6 bases from V and 4 bases from J, the junction contained 6 bases not matched to a gene.

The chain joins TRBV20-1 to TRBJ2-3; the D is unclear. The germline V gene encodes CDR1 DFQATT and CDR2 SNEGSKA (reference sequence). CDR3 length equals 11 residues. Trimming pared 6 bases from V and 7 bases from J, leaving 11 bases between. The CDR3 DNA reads TGCAGTGCCGTACTACGACATACGCAGTATTTT. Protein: CSAVLRHTQYF.

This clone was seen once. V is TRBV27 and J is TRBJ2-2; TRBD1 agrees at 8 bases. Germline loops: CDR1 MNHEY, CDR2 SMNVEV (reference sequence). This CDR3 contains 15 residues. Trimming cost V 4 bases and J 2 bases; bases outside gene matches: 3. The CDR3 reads CASSYRGFNTGELFF. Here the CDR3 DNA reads TGTGCCAGCAGTTACAGGGGGTTTAACACCGGGGAGCTGTTTTTT.

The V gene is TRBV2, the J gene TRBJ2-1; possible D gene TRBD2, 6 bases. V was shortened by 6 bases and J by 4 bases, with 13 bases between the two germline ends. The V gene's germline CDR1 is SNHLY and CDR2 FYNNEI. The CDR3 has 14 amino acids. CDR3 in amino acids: CASSRDLVYNEQFF. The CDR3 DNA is TGTGCCAGCAGCCGGGACTTGGTGTACAATGAGCAGTTCTTC.

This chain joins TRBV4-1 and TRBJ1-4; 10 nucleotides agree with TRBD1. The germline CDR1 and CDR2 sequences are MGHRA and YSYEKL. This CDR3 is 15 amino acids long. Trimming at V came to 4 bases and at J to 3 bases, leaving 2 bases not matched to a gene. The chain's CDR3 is CASSPGQGANEKLFF. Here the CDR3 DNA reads TGCGCCAGCAGCCCCGGACAGGGGGCTAATGAAAAACTGTTTTTT.

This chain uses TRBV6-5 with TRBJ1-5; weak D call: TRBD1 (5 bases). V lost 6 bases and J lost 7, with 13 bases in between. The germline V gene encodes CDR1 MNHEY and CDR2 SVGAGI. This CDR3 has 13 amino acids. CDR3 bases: TGTGCCAGCAGCCAAGGGGCCCGGCAGCCCCAGCATTTT. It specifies CASSQGARQPQHF.

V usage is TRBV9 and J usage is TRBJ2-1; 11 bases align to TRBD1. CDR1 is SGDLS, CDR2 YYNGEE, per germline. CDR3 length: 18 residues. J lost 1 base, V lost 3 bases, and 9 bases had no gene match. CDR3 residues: CASSAFMGQGESYNEQFF. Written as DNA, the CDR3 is TGTGCCAGCAGCGCCTTCATGGGACAGGGGGAATCCTACAATGAGCAGTTCTTC.

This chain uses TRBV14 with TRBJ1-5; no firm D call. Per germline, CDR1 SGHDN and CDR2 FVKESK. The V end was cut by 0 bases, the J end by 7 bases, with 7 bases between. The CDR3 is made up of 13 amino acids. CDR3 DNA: TGTGCCAGCAGCCAAGATTCTTTGCAGCCCCAGCATTTT. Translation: CASSQDSLQPQHF.

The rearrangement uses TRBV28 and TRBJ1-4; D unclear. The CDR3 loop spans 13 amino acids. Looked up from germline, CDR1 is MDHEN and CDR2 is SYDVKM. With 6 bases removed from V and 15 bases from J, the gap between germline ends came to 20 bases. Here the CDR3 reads CASRRTLLGVLFF. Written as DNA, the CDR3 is TGTGCCAGCAGGCGAACTTTGCTCGGGGTATTGTTTTTT.

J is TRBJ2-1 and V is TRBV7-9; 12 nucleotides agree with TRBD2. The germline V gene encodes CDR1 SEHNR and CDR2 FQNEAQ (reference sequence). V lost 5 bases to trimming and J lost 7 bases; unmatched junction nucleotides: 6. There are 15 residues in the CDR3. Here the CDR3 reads CASSRLAGVSNEQFF. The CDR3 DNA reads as TGTGCCAGCAGCAGACTAGCGGGAGTTTCAAATGAGCAGTTCTTC.

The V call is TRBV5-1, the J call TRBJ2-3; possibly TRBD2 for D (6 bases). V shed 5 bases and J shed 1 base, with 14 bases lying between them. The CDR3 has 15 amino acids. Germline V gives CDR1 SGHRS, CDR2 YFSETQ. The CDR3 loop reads CASRWGEPRTDTQYF. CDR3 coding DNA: TGCGCCAGCAGGTGGGGGGAGCCCCGCACAGATACGCAGTATTTT.

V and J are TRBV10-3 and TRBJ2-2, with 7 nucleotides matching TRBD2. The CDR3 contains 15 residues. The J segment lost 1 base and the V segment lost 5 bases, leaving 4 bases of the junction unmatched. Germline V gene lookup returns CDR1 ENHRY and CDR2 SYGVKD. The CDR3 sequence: CAISKIAGNTGELFF. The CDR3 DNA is TGTGCCATCAGTAAGATAGCGGGGAACACCGGGGAGCTGTTTTTT.

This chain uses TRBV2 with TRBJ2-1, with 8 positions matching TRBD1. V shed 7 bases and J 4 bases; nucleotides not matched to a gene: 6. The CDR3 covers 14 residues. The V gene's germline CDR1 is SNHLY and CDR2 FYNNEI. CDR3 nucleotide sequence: TGTGCCAGCACCGGACAGGGCGAGTACAATGAGCAGTTCTTC. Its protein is CASTGQGEYNEQFF.

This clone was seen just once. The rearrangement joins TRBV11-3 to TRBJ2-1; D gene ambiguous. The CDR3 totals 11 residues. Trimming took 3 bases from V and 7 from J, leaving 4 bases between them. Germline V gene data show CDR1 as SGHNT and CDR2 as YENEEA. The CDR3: CASSFGNEQFF. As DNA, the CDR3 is TGTGCCAGCAGCTTCGGTAATGAGCAGTTCTTC.